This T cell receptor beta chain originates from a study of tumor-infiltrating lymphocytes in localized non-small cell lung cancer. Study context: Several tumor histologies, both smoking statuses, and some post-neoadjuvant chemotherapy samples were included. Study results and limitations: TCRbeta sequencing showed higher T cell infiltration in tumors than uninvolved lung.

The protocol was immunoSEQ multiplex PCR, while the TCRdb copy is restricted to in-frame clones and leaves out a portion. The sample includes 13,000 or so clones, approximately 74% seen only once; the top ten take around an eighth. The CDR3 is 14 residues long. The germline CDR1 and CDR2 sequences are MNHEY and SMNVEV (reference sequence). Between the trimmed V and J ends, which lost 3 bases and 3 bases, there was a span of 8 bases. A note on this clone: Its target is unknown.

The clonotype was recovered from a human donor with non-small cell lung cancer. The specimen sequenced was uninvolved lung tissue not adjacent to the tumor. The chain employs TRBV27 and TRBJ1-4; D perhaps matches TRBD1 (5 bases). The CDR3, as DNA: TGTGCCAGCAGTTTTGCGGGGGCTAATGAAAAACTGTTTTTT. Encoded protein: CASSFAGANEKLFF.